This T cell receptor beta chain was documented in a study of graft-versus-host responses after intestinal transplantation. Only in-frame clones appear in the TCRdb table, and some are missing; sequencing was by immunoSEQ multiplex PCR. The profile shows some 14,000 clones, just over 35% of them singletons. The V and J ends lost 8 bases and 2 bases respectively, with 13 bases between them. The CDR3 totals 12 residues. Germline assignment: CDR1 GTSNPN and CDR2 SVGIG (reference sequence). CFSE-labeled responder cells (roughly 200,000) were plated with roughly 200,000 irradiated, violet-dye-labeled stimulator cells.

The sample was alloreactive CD8+ T cells from a mixed lymphocyte reaction culture, taken before intestinal transplant. Subset meaning: CFSE-low proliferating T cells sorted from roughly 6-day pre-transplant mixed lymphocyte reaction (GvH or HvG direction). The chain links TRBV30 to TRBJ2-7, with D maybe TRBD1 (5 bases). The receptor's source is a human patient who received an intestinal transplant. CDR3 protein: CAITGSTYEQYF. CDR3 coding DNA: TGTGCCATTACAGGCTCCACCTACGAGCAGTACTTC.